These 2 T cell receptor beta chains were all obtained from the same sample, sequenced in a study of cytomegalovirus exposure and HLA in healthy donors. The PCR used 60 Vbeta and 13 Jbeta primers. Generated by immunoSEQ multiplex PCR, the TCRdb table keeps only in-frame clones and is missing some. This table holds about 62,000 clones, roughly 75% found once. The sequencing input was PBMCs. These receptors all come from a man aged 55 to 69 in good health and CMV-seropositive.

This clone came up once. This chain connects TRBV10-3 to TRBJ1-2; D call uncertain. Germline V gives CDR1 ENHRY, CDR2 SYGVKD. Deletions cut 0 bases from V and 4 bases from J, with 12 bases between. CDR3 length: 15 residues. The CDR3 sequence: CAISESAGFLYGYTF. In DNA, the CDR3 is TGTGCCATCAGTGAGTCCGCCGGGTTCCTCTATGGCTACACCTTC.

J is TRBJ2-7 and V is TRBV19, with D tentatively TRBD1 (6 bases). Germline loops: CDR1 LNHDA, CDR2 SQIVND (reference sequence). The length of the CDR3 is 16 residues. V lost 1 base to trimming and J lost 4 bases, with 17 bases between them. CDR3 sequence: CASSIGGTGSRYEQYF. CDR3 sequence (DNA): TGTGCCAGTAGTATAGGAGGAACAGGGAGTCGGTACGAGCAGTACTTC. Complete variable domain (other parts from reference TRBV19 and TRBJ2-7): DGGITQSPKYLFRKEGQNVTLSCEQNLNHDAMYWYRQDPGQGLRLIYYSQIVNDFQKGDIAEGYSVSREKKESFPLTVTSAQKNPTAFYLCASSIGGTGSRYEQYFGPGTRLTVT.